This TCR beta chain was captured in a study of human T cells and chemical hapten exposure. Remarks on this clonotype: As yet, its antigen is unknown.

The CDR3 extends over 13 amino acids. Germline CDR1 reads DFQATT; CDR2 reads SNEGSKA (reference sequence). V dropped 5 bases and J dropped 0 bases, with 5 bases sitting between them. Time point given: pre-sensitization, week 0. Documented treatment: therapeutic diphenylcyclopropenone sensitization with weekly scalp DPC. Unfractionated whole blood was the source of the extracted total RNA. Study conclusions and caveats: With alopecia, donors may have immune responses unlike healthy people's.

TCRdb recomputed calls from the RACE reads with MiXCR, one row per CDR3 protein. The data hold roughly 36,000 distinct CDR3 sequences, with over 9% observed a single time. The receptor was isolated from a man aged 50 to 60 with alopecia areata. Some clones in this sample may be carry-over from other donors' samples. This chain links TRBV20-1 with TRBJ1-6; no clear D gene. The sequences come from whole blood, collected in connection with sensitization to the hapten diphenylcyclopropenone (DPC). The CDR3 nucleotides are TGCAGTGCTGCCGTCTCCTATAATTCACCCCTCCACTTT. Protein product: CSAAVSYNSPLHF.